The source of this TCR beta chain is a study of blood T cell repertoires in COVID-19. Looking at the study overall: COVID-19 samples from acute and convalescent phases originated in the United States, Italy and Spain.

CDR3 length: 19 residues. The germline V gene has CDR1 KGHSH and CDR2 LQKENI. After removal of 4 bases from V and 0 bases from J, the junction contained 11 bases not matched to a gene. Per the original methods: Estimates of nucleated cell counts were drawn from the amplification of reference gene primers. Measured with immunoSEQ multiplex PCR; TCRdb has only the in-frame clones, and not every one. The DNA was the basis for D and trimming; V, J and clone size are from that table. The sample shows under 130,000 clones, around 89% of them seen only once. Material: peripheral blood. This sequence originates from a woman of 80 years or more with acute or convalescent COVID-19. J is TRBJ1-4 and V is TRBV18; 10 nucleotides align to TRBD1. The DNA of the CDR3 is TGTGCCAGCTCACTTCGACAGGGGGCACAGGCTACAACTAATGAAAAACTGTTTTTT. Translating it yields CASSLRQGAQATTNEKLFF.